This T cell receptor (beta chain) was identified in a study of naive and memory T cell subsets. General study results and limits: Potentially, T cell activation and differentiation skew this RNA-based measurement.

TCR cDNA received a 3' ligated oligonucleotide that carried a UMI. Whole blood, roughly 2.5 ml, came from adult healthy volunteers. Reverse transcription used DNase-treated unsorted total RNA, aiming for roughly 1 to 1000 ng. Germline CDR1 is MNHNS and CDR2 is SASEGT. With 4 bases clipped from V and 3 bases from J, the junction kept 5 bases outside the gene matches. The CDR3 has 15 amino acids. Four PCR rounds used nested alpha and beta constant region primers plus the SP2 primer. TCRdb analysed the 5' RACE reads with MiXCR anew, one entry per CDR3 protein. This table has more than 50,000 distinct CDR3 sequences, 8% appearing once. As regards this clonotype: As yet, its antigen is unknown.

This receptor was obtained from a female donor in good health. The chain uses TRBV6-1 and TRBJ2-2, with TRBD2 matching 7 bases. CDR3 in amino acids: CASSASSGDTGELFF. CDR3 nucleotide sequence: TGTGCCAGCAGTGCGTCCAGCGGGGACACCGGGGAGCTGTTTTTT.